This T cell receptor beta chain was recovered during a study of Tregs in tolerant kidney transplant recipients. General observations from the study: The small number of patients limits these findings pending further validation. This study did not directly address biological reproducibility.

Only in-frame clones appear in the TCRdb table, and some are missing; sequencing was by immunoSEQ multiplex PCR. The data contain under 300,000 clones, 65% to 85% of them singletons. The trim removed 0 bases at V and 3 bases at J, leaving 5 bases unmatched. This CDR3 has 16 amino acids. From germline, CDR1 is KGHSH and CDR2 LQKENI. On this clone itself: The antigen remains unidentified.

Thawed PBMCs were FACS-sorted into unstimulated CD4+CD25+CD127- regulatory T cells, CD4+CD25- non-regulatory cells, CD4 and CD8 cells. Sequencing was carried out using CD4+ T cells from blood. The receptor was isolated from a human donor in good health. J is TRBJ1-2 and V is TRBV18; TRBD1 matches 9 bases. CDR3 protein: CASSPPGQGQDYGYTF. The CDR3 coding sequence is TGTGCCAGCTCACCACCGGGACAGGGTCAAGACTATGGCTACACCTTC.